What follows are 27 T cell receptor beta chains derived from one specimen sequenced in a study of T cell repertoires in cytomegalovirus infection. No antigens are known for them. TCRdb passed the reads through MiXCR, listing each CDR3 protein once. The table has 55,000 to 70,000 distinct CDR3 sequences, approximately 36% seen once. Sequencing input: PBMCs, sequenced either directly or after in vitro stimulation (not recorded which). The receptors derive from a human donor in good health (CMV status not recorded). Some clones in this sample may be carry-over from other donors' samples.

This rearrangement joins TRBV27 to TRBJ2-1; TRBD1 might be the D (5 bases). Deletions cut 3 bases from V and 2 bases from J, with 11 bases between. There are 15 residues in the CDR3. Germline-derived CDR1 and CDR2 are MNHEY and SMNVEV (reference sequence). CDR3 coding DNA: TGTGCCAGCAGTTTGTTTAAGACAGCCTACAATGAGCAGTTCTTC. Amino acid sequence: CASSLFKTAYNEQFF.

The chain joins TRBV12-3 or TRBV12-4 to TRBJ1-1; a weak D match, TRBD1 (6 bases). With 7 bases removed from V and 3 bases from J, the gap between germline ends came to 12 bases. This CDR3 is 13 amino acids long. CDR3 bases: TGTGCCAGCAATAACAGGGCGGACACTGAAGCTTTCTTT. Protein sequence: CASNNRADTEAFF.

The chain joins TRBV4-1 to TRBJ2-1, with TRBD2 matching 9 bases. The germline V gene has CDR1 MGHRA and CDR2 YSYEKL. This CDR3 region has 16 residues. Trimming took 0 bases from V and 8 from J; bases not matched to a gene: 8. CDR3 coding DNA: TGCGCCAGCAGCCAAGATGCGGGGGGGCCTGGTGATGAGCAGTTCTTC. Its protein product is CASSQDAGGPGDEQFF.

The chain recombines TRBV7-2 with TRBJ2-1; D possibly corresponds to TRBD2 (6 bases). The CDR3 contains 16 residues. Germline V gives CDR1 SGHTA, CDR2 FQGNSA. The V gene lost 5 bases and the J gene lost 0 bases, with 14 bases spanning the gap. The CDR3 DNA follows: TGTGCCAGCAGCCCCATCTCGACTAGCTCCTACAATGAGCAGTTCTTC. Amino acids: CASSPISTSSYNEQFF.

As concerns this clonotype: One end of the junction varies from germline; a read error may be responsible. The gene calls are TRBV6-6 and TRBJ2-1, with 13 bases lining up with TRBD2. This CDR3 is built from 15 residues. The germline gives CDR1 MNHNY, CDR2 SVGAGI (reference sequence). The CDR3 region is CASRHPGLAGSQQIF. The CDR3 DNA sequence: TGTGCCAGCAGGCACCCGGGACTAGCGGGGTCCCAGCAGATCTTC.

The rearrangement joins TRBV12-3 or TRBV12-4 to TRBJ2-7; 8 positions match TRBD2. V lost 4 bases to trimming and J lost 2 bases; unmatched junction nucleotides: 7. The CDR3 extends over 15 amino acids. DNA for the CDR3: TGTGCCAGCAGTTCAAGGCGGGGGGAAGCCTACGAGCAGTACTTC. It translates to CASSSRRGEAYEQYF.

This clonotype showed up just a few times. The genes are TRBV20-1 and TRBJ2-4; 12 positions agree with TRBD1. Germline V CDR1 and CDR2: DFQATT, SNEGSKA (reference sequence). The CDR3 is 14 residues long. V gave up 6 bases and J gave up 9 bases; unmatched junction bases: 9. The CDR3 loop is CSAPGQGADGIQYF. The CDR3 bases are TGCAGTGCACCGGGACAGGGGGCGGACGGCATTCAGTACTTC.

The rearrangement uses TRBV20-1 and TRBJ2-6; the D gene is possibly TRBD1 (7 bases). Germline CDR1 reads DFQATT; CDR2 reads SNEGSKA (reference sequence). Trimming stripped 3 bases from V and 4 bases from J, with 16 bases between. There are 16 residues in the CDR3. CDR3 in amino acids: CSASPGGTGGANVLTF. The CDR3 coding sequence is TGCAGTGCTAGCCCAGGGGGGACTGGCGGGGCCAACGTCCTGACTTTC.

This clonotype has only a few counts. The chain uses TRBV7-9 and TRBJ1-4; D gene ambiguous. The V end was cut by 6 bases, the J end by 0 bases, with 11 bases between. The germline CDR1 and CDR2 sequences are SEHNR and FQNEAQ (reference sequence). There are 15 residues in the CDR3. The CDR3 region is CASRPFYATNEKLFF. The CDR3 bases are TGTGCCAGCAGACCATTCTACGCAACTAATGAAAAACTGTTTTTT.

The chain links TRBV12-5 to TRBJ2-3; TRBD2 matches 9 bases. With 6 bases clipped from V and 5 bases from J, the junction kept 12 bases outside the gene matches. The CDR3 length is 16 residues. The germline V gene encodes CDR1 LGHNT and CDR2 FRNRAP. CDR3 in amino acids: CASGQLAGGPGDTQYF. CDR3 coding DNA: TGTGCTAGTGGCCAATTGGCGGGAGGGCCCGGAGATACGCAGTATTTT.

In its sample, this clonotype was seen many times. This chain joins TRBV7-9 and TRBJ1-4; D not resolved. This CDR3 comprises 14 residues. The germline gives CDR1 SEHNR, CDR2 FQNEAQ (reference sequence). Trimming left V 5 bases short and J 7 bases short, with 14 bases between. The CDR3 region has the DNA TGTGCCAGCAGCGTTGGTCGGATTGCTGAAAAACTGTTTTTT. This encodes CASSVGRIAEKLFF.

A few counts support this clonotype. V gene TRBV4-1 combines with J gene TRBJ2-7, with a possible D match to TRBD1 (6 bases). The CDR3 covers 14 residues. The germline gives CDR1 MGHRA, CDR2 YSYEKL. V dropped 0 bases and J dropped 6 bases, with 12 bases sitting between them. In nucleotides, the CDR3 is TGCGCCAGCAGCCAAGAGGACAGACTCGCCGAGCAGTACTTC. It yields the protein CASSQEDRLAEQYF.

Many counts were recorded for this clonotype. This chain connects TRBV7-9 to TRBJ1-5; D is unresolved. Germline values: CDR1 SEHNR, CDR2 FQNEAQ (reference sequence). CDR3 length: 13 residues. Trimming removed 1 base from V and 5 bases from J, with 6 bases in between. CDR3 in DNA: TGTGCCAGCAGCTTAGGGATCCATCAGCCCCAGCATTTT. Amino acid sequence: CASSLGIHQPQHF.

The chain recombines TRBV5-1 with TRBJ2-1; 11 nucleotides agree with TRBD2. V lost 2 bases to trimming and J lost 7 bases; unmatched junction nucleotides: 2. This CDR3 is built from 14 residues. Germline lookup yields CDR1 SGHRS and CDR2 YFSETQ. The CDR3 coding sequence is TGCGCCAGCAGCTTTACTAGCGGGGGAAATGAGCAGTTCTTC. Protein sequence: CASSFTSGGNEQFF.

The rearrangement links TRBV19 to TRBJ2-1; 7 bases line up with TRBD2. Trimming took 3 bases from V and 12 from J; bases not matched to a gene: 8. CDR3 size: 13 residues. CDR1 and CDR2 (germline): LNHDA, SQIVND (reference sequence). In nucleotides, the CDR3 is TGTGCCAGTAGTATTGGGCGGGAGAGTCGGCAGTTCTTC. Translating it yields CASSIGRESRQFF.

The chain links TRBV6-1 to TRBJ2-5, with 7 bases identical to TRBD1. Germline-derived CDR1 and CDR2 are MNHNS and SASEGT. V shed 5 bases and J 7 bases; nucleotides not matched to a gene: 4. The CDR3 covers 12 residues. The CDR3 nucleotides are TGTGCCAGCAGTCCCCCAGGGGGGACCCAGTACTTC. Protein sequence: CASSPPGGTQYF.

This rearrangement joins TRBV18 to TRBJ2-7, with unresolved D. CDR3 size: 15 residues. In germline, CDR1 is KGHSH, CDR2 LQKENI. V gave up 6 bases and J gave up 3 bases, with 18 bases separating them. The CDR3: CASSPPPWDGYEQYF. CDR3 bases: TGTGCCAGCTCGCCCCCCCCGTGGGATGGCTACGAGCAGTACTTC.

This clonotype was seen only a few times. The chain is built from TRBV11-2 and TRBJ2-3, with D perhaps TRBD1 (5 bases). V lost 1 base, J lost 2 bases, and 13 bases lay in between. CDR1 is SGHAT, CDR2 FQNNGV, per germline. CDR3 size: 16 residues. CDR3 region: CASSLALTAYTDTQYF. DNA of the CDR3: TGTGCCAGCAGCTTAGCCCTGACAGCCTACACAGATACGCAGTATTTT.

The chain joins TRBV29-1 to TRBJ1-2, with 7 bases identical to TRBD1. Trimming took 5 bases from V and 6 from J; bases not matched to a gene: 3. The CDR3 loop spans 11 amino acids. In germline, CDR1 is SQVTM, CDR2 ANQGSEA. CDR3: CSVPGGNGYTF. In DNA, the CDR3 is TGCAGCGTTCCAGGGGGGAATGGCTACACCTTC.

This clonotype showed up just once. This rearrangement joins TRBV20-1 to TRBJ2-7; possible D gene TRBD2, 6 bases. The CDR3 runs 13 residues. The germline V and J ends were trimmed by 1 base and 7 bases, with 14 bases remaining between them. Germline V lookup: CDR1 DFQATT, CDR2 SNEGSKA (reference sequence). The DNA for the CDR3 is TGCAGTGCTAGAGTAGACGCGGAGGGGGAGCAGTACTTC. Protein sequence: CSARVDAEGEQYF.

This clonotype was picked up a small number of times. The chain has TRBV4-3 and TRBJ2-1; 9 positions match TRBD1. The germline gives CDR1 LGHNA, CDR2 YSLEER. V was pared by 4 bases and J by 9 bases, with 7 bases of the junction left unmatched. CDR3 length: 14 residues. CDR3 protein: CASSRGQGQGEQFF. DNA for the CDR3: TGCGCCAGCAGCCGCGGACAGGGGCAGGGTGAGCAGTTCTTC.

This chain links TRBV18 with TRBJ1-1; D call uncertain. The germline gives CDR1 KGHSH, CDR2 LQKENI. V dropped 6 bases and J dropped 6 bases, with 23 bases sitting between them. The CDR3 length is 16 residues. The CDR3 region is CASSESWGLLRSEAFF. The DNA for the CDR3 is TGTGCCAGCTCCGAGTCATGGGGTCTTCTGAGGTCTGAAGCTTTCTTT.

Details on this clonotype: A read error is possible here, since a much larger clone lies one base away. This chain connects TRBV25-1 to TRBJ2-3; D uncertain. The CDR3 runs to 13 residues. Trimming left V 2 bases short and J 2 bases short, with 5 bases between. From germline, CDR1 is MGHDK and CDR2 SYGVNS. The CDR3 reads CASSETNTDTQYF. In nucleotides, the CDR3 is TGTGCCAGCAGTGAAACGAACACAGATACGCAGTATTTT.

This sequence joins TRBV19 and TRBJ2-2, with no clear D. The germline CDR1 and CDR2 sequences are LNHDA and SQIVND (reference sequence). V was pared by 6 bases and J by 0 bases, with 11 bases between. The CDR3 has 15 residues. In DNA, the CDR3 is TGTGCCAGTAGCTCAGACGACGCGAACACCGGGGAGCTGTTTTTT. This codes for CASSSDDANTGELFF.

This chain connects TRBV7-6 to TRBJ2-3; 7 bases map to TRBD1. The V and J ends lost 3 bases and 3 bases, in that order; junction bases with no gene match: 3. This CDR3 comprises 14 residues. Per germline, CDR1 SGHVS and CDR2 FNYEAQ. The CDR3 loop is CASSFGTATDTQYF. CDR3 nucleotides: TGTGCCAGCAGCTTCGGGACAGCGACAGATACGCAGTATTTT.

The J gene is TRBJ1-1, the V gene TRBV12-3 or TRBV12-4, with D hard to call. The CDR3 loop spans 13 amino acids. V was shortened by 5 bases and J by 1 base, with 8 bases between the two germline ends. The CDR3 DNA is TGTGCCAGCAGTACAGCTGAGAACACTGAAGCTTTCTTT. Its protein product is CASSTAENTEAFF.

This clonotype was seen many times. The chain couples TRBV7-6 to TRBJ2-5; perhaps D is TRBD1 or TRBD2 (5 bases each). From germline, CDR1 is SGHVS and CDR2 FNYEAQ. CDR3 length: 15 amino acids. V lost 1 base and J lost 6, with 15 bases in between. The CDR3 region is CASSLGGTPAKTQYF. CDR3 sequence (DNA): TGTGCCAGCAGCTTAGGGGGGACCCCGGCGAAGACCCAGTACTTC.